These 18 T cell receptor beta chains share one sample of origin, sequenced in a study of identical twins. TCRdb independently ran MiXCR on the 5' RACE reads; one entry per CDR3 protein. The profile covers more than 1.5 million distinct CDR3 sequences, with about 32% appearing a single time and about 0.25% taken by the ten largest. Sequencing used cord blood. The receptors originated from a newborn girl in good health.

This sequence joins TRBV9 and TRBJ1-4; D unclear. V shed 0 bases and J shed 4 bases, with 7 bases lying between them. There are 14 residues in the CDR3. In germline, CDR1 is SGDLS, CDR2 YYNGEE. The chain's CDR3 is CASSVGLHNEKLFF. In DNA, the CDR3 is TGTGCCAGCAGCGTAGGCCTCCATAATGAAAAACTGTTTTTT.

The table lists this clonotype with a few counts. The rearrangement links TRBV6-5 to TRBJ2-3; D is possibly TRBD2 (6 bases). The CDR3 loop spans 15 amino acids. Trimming stripped 6 bases from V and 1 base from J, with 14 bases between. Germline V gene data show CDR1 as MNHEY and CDR2 as SVGAGI. CDR3 sequence: CASRAGRIRTDTQYF. The CDR3 DNA reads TGTGCCAGCAGGGCAGGGAGGATCCGCACAGATACGCAGTATTTT.

This clonotype was counted a few times. In nucleotides, the CDR3 is TGTGCCAGCAGTTTTAGGGGGGAGAATGGGAATCAGCCCCAGCATTTT. Its protein product is CASSFRGENGNQPQHF. This chain uses TRBV27 with TRBJ1-5; TRBD1 might be the D (6 bases). With 3 bases removed from V and 4 bases from J, the gap between germline ends came to 16 bases. Germline CDR1 is MNHEY and CDR2 is SMNVEV (reference sequence). CDR3 length: 16 residues.

This clonotype appeared a few times. This rearrangement joins TRBV18 to TRBJ2-7, with 9 bases aligning to TRBD1. V shed 2 bases, J shed 3 bases, and the junction held 5 bases outside the gene matches. CDR3 size: 15 residues. The germline V gene has CDR1 KGHSH and CDR2 LQKENI. The CDR3 spells CASSPLGQGGYEQYF. In DNA form, the CDR3 reads TGTGCCAGCTCACCATTGGGACAGGGCGGCTACGAGCAGTACTTC.

This clonotype showed up just a few times. The chain carries TRBV2 and TRBJ2-3; either TRBD1 or TRBD2 may fit D (5 bases each). Germline V lookup: CDR1 SNHLY, CDR2 FYNNEI. The V gene lost 2 bases and the J gene lost 1 base, with 13 bases spanning the gap. The CDR3 runs to 16 residues. CDR3 nucleotides: TGTGCCAGCAGTGAAAGGGCAGGGAGTCGCACAGATACGCAGTATTTT. Its translation: CASSERAGSRTDTQYF.

The gene calls are TRBV18 and TRBJ1-1; TRBD1 might be the D (6 bases). Trimming stripped 2 bases from V and 4 bases from J, with 11 bases between. The CDR3 length is 14 residues. Germline V gene data show CDR1 as KGHSH and CDR2 as LQKENI. The CDR3 bases are TGTGCCAGCTCACCAACAGGGATGGGCACTGAAGCTTTCTTT. It encodes CASSPTGMGTEAFF.

V is TRBV30 and J is TRBJ1-1; TRBD1 agrees at 9 bases. The CDR3 loop spans 14 amino acids. Germline V gene data show CDR1 as GTSNPN and CDR2 as SVGIG (reference sequence). V was pared by 4 bases and J by 2 bases, with 5 bases of the junction left unmatched. CDR3 bases: TGTGCCTGGATCCTGGGACAGGGCAACACTGAAGCTTTCTTT. It translates to CAWILGQGNTEAFF.

The chain is built from TRBV7-9 and TRBJ1-2; tentative D call: TRBD1 (5 bases). Trimming shortened V by 6 bases and J by 3 bases, and 17 bases separated the two germline ends. The germline gives CDR1 SEHNR, CDR2 FQNEAQ (reference sequence). The CDR3 covers 15 residues. CDR3 nucleotides: TGTGCCAGCAGTTCCAGGGCAATAATAGACTATGGCTACACCTTC. Translation gives CASSSRAIIDYGYTF.

The chain employs TRBV4-2 and TRBJ1-4; the D is unclear. The CDR3 is 13 amino acids. Between the trimmed V and J ends, which lost 0 bases and 7 bases, there was a span of 6 bases. CDR1 and CDR2 from the germline V gene are LGHNA and YNFKEQ. CDR3 region: CASSQEDGEKLFF. In DNA form, the CDR3 reads TGTGCCAGCAGCCAAGAGGACGGTGAAAAACTGTTTTTT.

This clonotype was counted only a few times. The chain joins TRBV5-1 to TRBJ2-6, with unresolved D. CDR3 length equals 15 residues. Trimming removed 7 bases from V and 0 bases from J, with 11 bases in between. Germline V gives CDR1 SGHRS, CDR2 YFSETQ. The CDR3, as DNA: TGCGCCAGCCAAGGAGTTTCCTCTGGGGCCAACGTCCTGACTTTC. Amino acids: CASQGVSSGANVLTF.

At least ten counts were recorded for this clonotype. The genes are TRBV2 and TRBJ2-1; TRBD2 matches at 8 bases. The germline gives CDR1 SNHLY, CDR2 FYNNEI. This CDR3 is 12 amino acids long. The ends lost 6 bases at V and 6 bases at J; junction bases unmatched: 1. This CDR3 is CASSGLANEQFF. The CDR3 nucleotides are TGTGCCAGCAGCGGACTAGCCAATGAGCAGTTCTTC.

The table lists this clonotype with a few counts. The V call is TRBV29-1, the J call TRBJ2-7; D is ambiguous. The CDR3 is 12 amino acids. Between the trimmed V and J ends, which lost 4 bases and 7 bases, there was a span of 14 bases. Germline loops: CDR1 SQVTM, CDR2 ANQGSEA. In nucleotides, the CDR3 is TGCAGCGTTGGTGGCCTCTACAATGAGCAGTACTTC. This gives the protein CSVGGLYNEQYF.

This chain joins TRBV2 and TRBJ2-7; D may be TRBD2 (5 bases). Germline loops: CDR1 SNHLY, CDR2 FYNNEI. This CDR3 has 14 amino acids. V was trimmed by 1 base and J by 12 bases, leaving 19 bases between them. The CDR3 region has the DNA TGTGCCAGCAGTGAAGAGATCGGGGAAGAGACCCGGTACTTC. It translates to CASSEEIGEETRYF.

This clonotype was recorded a few times. This chain connects TRBV27 to TRBJ1-4; 7 nucleotides align to TRBD1. V lost 0 bases and J lost 7; bases outside the gene matches: 8. CDR1 is MNHEY and CDR2 is SMNVEV in the germline V gene (reference sequence). The CDR3 has 16 residues. The CDR3: CASSLSRRGASEKLFF. The DNA of the CDR3 is TGTGCCAGCAGTTTATCGCGCAGGGGGGCAAGTGAAAAACTGTTTTTT.

The table lists this clonotype with a few counts. J is TRBJ2-2 and V is TRBV12-3 or TRBV12-4, with 11 bases that match TRBD2. J gave up 3 bases and V 5 bases, and 11 bases lay outside the gene matches. The CDR3 runs 18 residues. CDR3: CASSPTSGRTIHTGELFF. In DNA form, the CDR3 reads TGTGCCAGCAGTCCTACTAGCGGGAGAACGATTCACACCGGGGAGCTGTTTTTT.

The chain employs TRBV11-2 and TRBJ2-3, with D hard to call. This CDR3 comprises 16 residues. Deletions cut 0 bases from V and 4 bases from J, with 14 bases between. CDR1 is SGHAT, CDR2 FQNNGV, per germline. The DNA of the CDR3 is TGTGCCAGCAGCTTAGAGATCTTGGCCGGCTCAGATACGCAGTATTTT. Encoded protein: CASSLEILAGSDTQYF.

In its sample, this clonotype was seen a few times. This chain connects TRBV20-1 to TRBJ1-2, with 7 bases that match TRBD1. The germline V gene has CDR1 DFQATT and CDR2 SNEGSKA (reference sequence). The trim removed 3 bases at V and 7 bases at J, leaving 14 bases unmatched. The CDR3 contains 15 residues. The CDR3 sequence: CSASAKQGIKGGYTF. In nucleotides, the CDR3 is TGCAGTGCTAGCGCCAAACAGGGGATTAAGGGTGGCTACACCTTC.

With regard to this clonotype: In this CDR3 the conserved last residue, phenylalanine or tryptophan, is missing, so a read error is likely. The chain recombines TRBV28 with TRBJ2-4; D perhaps matches TRBD1 (5 bases). The end of the DNA is better explained by TRBJ2-5, so the J call may be wrong. In germline, CDR1 is MDHEN, CDR2 SYDVKM. The CDR3 covers 12 residues. CDR3 residues: CAGQGAQETQYV. CDR3 DNA sequence: TGTGCGGGTCAGGGTGCCCAAGAGACCCAGTACGTC.